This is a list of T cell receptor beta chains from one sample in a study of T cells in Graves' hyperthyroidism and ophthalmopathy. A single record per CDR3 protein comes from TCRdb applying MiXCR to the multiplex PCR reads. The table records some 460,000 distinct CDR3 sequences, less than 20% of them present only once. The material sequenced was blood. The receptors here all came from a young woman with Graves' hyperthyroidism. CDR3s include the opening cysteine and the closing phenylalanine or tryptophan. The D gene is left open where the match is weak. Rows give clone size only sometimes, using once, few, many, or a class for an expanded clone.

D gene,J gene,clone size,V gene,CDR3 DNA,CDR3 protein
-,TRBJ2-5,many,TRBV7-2,TGTGCCAGCAGCTTCAATGGAGGGGGCGAGACCCAGTACTTC,CASSFNGGGETQYF
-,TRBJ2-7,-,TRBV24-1,TGTGCCATCAGTGCTCCTGCCGGTTCCTACGAGCAGTACTTC,CAISAPAGSYEQYF
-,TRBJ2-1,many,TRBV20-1,TGCAGTGCTTCCAGGGCGGCGGGTGGGGTCTACAATGAGCAGTTCTTC,CSASRAAGGVYNEQFF
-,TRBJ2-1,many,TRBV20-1,TGCAGTGCTAGAGATCCGGAGGGGGGGGATTACAATGAGCAGTTCTTC,CSARDPEGGDYNEQFF
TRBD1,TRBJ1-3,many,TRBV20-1,TGCAGTGCTAGCGGTGTCAGGGGGATTGGAAACACCATATATTTT,CSASGVRGIGNTIYF
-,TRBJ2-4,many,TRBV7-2,TGTGCCAGCAGCTTCGCCCGGATCACCCTCACCAAAAACATTCAGTACTTC,CASSFARITLTKNIQYF
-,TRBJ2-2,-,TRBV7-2,TGTGCCAGCAGCTTAGTCCGGCACACCGGGGAGCTGTTTTTT,CASSLVRHTGELFF
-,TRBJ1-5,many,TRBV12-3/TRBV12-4,TGTGCCAGCAGTCCCGAGGGGGGGTTTGGGCAGCCCCAGCATTTT,CASSPEGGFGQPQHF
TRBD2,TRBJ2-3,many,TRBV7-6,TGTGCCAGCAGCGTAAGCCGTACCGGGGGGAGCACAGATACGCAGTATTTT,CASSVSRTGGSTDTQYF
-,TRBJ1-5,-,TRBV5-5,TGTGCCAGCAGCTTGGGGCAGACTTATCAGCCCCAGCATTTT,CASSLGQTYQPQHF
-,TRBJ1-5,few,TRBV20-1,TGCAGTGCTAGAGAGGGAGTCGGTGGTCAGCCCCAGCATTTT,CSAREGVGGQPQHF
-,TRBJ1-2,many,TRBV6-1,TGTGCCAGCAGTGAATCGGTGGTATATGGCTACACCTTC,CASSESVVYGYTF
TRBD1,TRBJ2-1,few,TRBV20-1,TGCAGTGCCACGGGACAGGGGGCCCGTGAGCAGTTCTTC,CSATGQGAREQFF
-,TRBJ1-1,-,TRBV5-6,TGTGCCAGCAGCTTGACAGGAAGGATGAACACTGAAGCTTTCTTT,CASSLTGRMNTEAFF
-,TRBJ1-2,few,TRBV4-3,TGCGCCAGCAGCCAAGATCTCGGCGTCTCCTATGGCTACACCTTC,CASSQDLGVSYGYTF
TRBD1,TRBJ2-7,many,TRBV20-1,TGCAGTGCTAGGGAGCCGGGACAGGGGTCCGAGCAGTACTTC,CSAREPGQGSEQYF
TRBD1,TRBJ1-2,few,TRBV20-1,TGCAGTGCTAGAGAGGCGGGACAGGGGCTCCATGGCTACACCTTC,CSAREAGQGLHGYTF
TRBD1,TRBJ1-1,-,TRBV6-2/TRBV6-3,TGTGCCAGCAGTGCGACAGGGGGCTCTGAAGCTTTCTTT,CASSATGGSEAFF
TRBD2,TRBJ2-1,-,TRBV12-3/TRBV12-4,TGTGCCAGCAGTTTGGGCGGGAGGGTTGAGCAGTTCTTC,CASSLGGRVEQFF
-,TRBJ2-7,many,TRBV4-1,TGCGCCAGCAGCCGCATGGGGGGAGTGGAGGGGGTCTACGAGCAGTACTTC,CASSRMGGVEGVYEQYF
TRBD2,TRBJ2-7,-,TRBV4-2,TGTGCCAGCAGCCGAAGAACCGGTAGACTAGCGGACTACGAGCAGTACTTC,CASSRRTGRLADYEQYF
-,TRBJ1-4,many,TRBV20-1,TGCAGTGCTACTGTCGGGTTTAATCCAGCTAATGAAAAACTGTTTTTT,CSATVGFNPANEKLFF
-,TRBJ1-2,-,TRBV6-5,TGTGCCAGCAGTTACGGGGTCGACTATGGCTACACCTTC,CASSYGVDYGYTF
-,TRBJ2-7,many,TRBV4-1,TGCGCCAGCAGCCAAGGTCCCGGGGGCGAATACGAGCAGTACTTC,CASSQGPGGEYEQYF
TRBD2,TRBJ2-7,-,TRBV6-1,TGTGCCAGTCAGTCGTTCACTAGCGGAAACTACGAGCAGTACTTC,CASQSFTSGNYEQYF
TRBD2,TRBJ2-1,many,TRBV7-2,TGTGCCAGCAGCCCCGGACTAGCGGGAGGGGCTTACAATGAGCAGTTCTTC,CASSPGLAGGAYNEQFF
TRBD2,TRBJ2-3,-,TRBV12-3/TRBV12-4,TGTGCCAGCAGTGATTTCGGTTGGACTAGCGGGGCCTGGGATACGCAGTATTTT,CASSDFGWTSGAWDTQYF
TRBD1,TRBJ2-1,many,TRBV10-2,TGCGCCAGCAGTCGGGGGACAGGGGGTGGCTACAATGAGCAGTTCTTC,CASSRGTGGGYNEQFF
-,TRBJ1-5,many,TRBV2,TGTGCCAGCAGTGGAAGTAAGGACAGACTCTATAGCAATCAGCCCCAGCATTTT,CASSGSKDRLYSNQPQHF
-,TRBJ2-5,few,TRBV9,TGTGCCAGCAGCCCCACAGGTGGATACCAAGAGACCCAGTACTTC,CASSPTGGYQETQYF
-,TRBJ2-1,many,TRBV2,TGTGCCAGCAGTGATGTTGACTTGAGCTCCTACAATGAGCAGTTCTTC,CASSDVDLSSYNEQFF
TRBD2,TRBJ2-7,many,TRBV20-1,TGCAGTGCTAGACCGACTAGCGGGGCGTACGAGCAGTACTTC,CSARPTSGAYEQYF
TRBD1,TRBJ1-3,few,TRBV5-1,TGCGCCAGTACGCAGGGGGCGCGGGGAAACACCATATATTTT,CASTQGARGNTIYF
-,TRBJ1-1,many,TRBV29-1,TGCAGCGTTGAACCTGACAGGAACACTGAAGCTTTCTTT,CSVEPDRNTEAFF
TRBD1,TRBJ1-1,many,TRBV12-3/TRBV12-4,TGTGCCAGCAGTTTAGGACAGGGGATTATGAACACTGAAGCTTTCTTT,CASSLGQGIMNTEAFF
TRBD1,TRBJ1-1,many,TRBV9,TGTGCCAGCAGCGTATCTGCGGGACAGGGTCCTGGAAACACTGAAGCTTTCTTT,CASSVSAGQGPGNTEAFF
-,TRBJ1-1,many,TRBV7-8,TGTGCCAGCAGCTTGGGCAGGGTAGGGCCTGAAGCTTTCTTT,CASSLGRVGPEAFF
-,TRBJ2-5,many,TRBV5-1,TGCGCCAGCAGCGCGACAGGAGAAGAGACCCAGTACTTC,CASSATGEETQYF